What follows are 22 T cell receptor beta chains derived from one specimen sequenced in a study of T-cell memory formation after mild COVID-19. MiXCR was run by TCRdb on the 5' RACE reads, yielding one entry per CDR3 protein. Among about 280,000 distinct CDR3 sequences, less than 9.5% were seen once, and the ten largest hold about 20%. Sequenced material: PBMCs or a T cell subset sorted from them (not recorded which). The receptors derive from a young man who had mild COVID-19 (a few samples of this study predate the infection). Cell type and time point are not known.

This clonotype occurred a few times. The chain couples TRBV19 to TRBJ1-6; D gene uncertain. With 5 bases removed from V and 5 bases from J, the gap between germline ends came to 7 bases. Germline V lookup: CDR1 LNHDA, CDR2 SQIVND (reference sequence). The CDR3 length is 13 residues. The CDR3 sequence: CASSRRDNSPLHF. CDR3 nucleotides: TGTGCCAGTAGTCGCAGAGATAATTCACCCCTCCACTTT.

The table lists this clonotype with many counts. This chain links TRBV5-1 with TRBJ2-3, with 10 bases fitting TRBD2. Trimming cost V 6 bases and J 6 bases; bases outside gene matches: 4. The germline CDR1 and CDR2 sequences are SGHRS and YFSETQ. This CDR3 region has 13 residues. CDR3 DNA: TGCGCCAGCAAAGCGGGGGGGACGGATACGCAGTATTTT. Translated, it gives CASKAGGTDTQYF.

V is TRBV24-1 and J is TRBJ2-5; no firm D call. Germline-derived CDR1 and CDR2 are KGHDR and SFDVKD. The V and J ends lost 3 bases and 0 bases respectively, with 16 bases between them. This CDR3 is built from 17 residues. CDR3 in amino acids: CATSDGSSGSYQETQYF. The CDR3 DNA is TGTGCCACCAGTGATGGCTCTTCAGGATCGTACCAAGAGACCCAGTACTTC.

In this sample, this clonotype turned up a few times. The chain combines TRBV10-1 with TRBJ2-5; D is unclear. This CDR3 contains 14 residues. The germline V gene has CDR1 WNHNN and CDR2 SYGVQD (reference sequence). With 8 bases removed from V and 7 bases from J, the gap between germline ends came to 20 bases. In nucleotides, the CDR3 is TGCGCCAGCTTGGGTGATCCCGGTGGTGGGACCCAGTACTTC. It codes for CASLGDPGGGTQYF.

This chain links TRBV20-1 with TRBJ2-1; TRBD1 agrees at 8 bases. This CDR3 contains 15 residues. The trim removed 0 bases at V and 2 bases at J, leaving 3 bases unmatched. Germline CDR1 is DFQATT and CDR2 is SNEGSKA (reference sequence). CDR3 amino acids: CSARELTGAYNEQFF. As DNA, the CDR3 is TGCAGTGCTAGAGAGTTGACAGGGGCCTACAATGAGCAGTTCTTC.

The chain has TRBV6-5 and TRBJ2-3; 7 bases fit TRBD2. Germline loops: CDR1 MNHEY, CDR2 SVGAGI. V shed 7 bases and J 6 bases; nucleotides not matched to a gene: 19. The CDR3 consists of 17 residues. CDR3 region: CASTKRGTIGPGDTQYF. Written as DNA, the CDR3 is TGTGCCAGCACCAAACGAGGGACTATCGGCCCGGGGGATACGCAGTATTTT.

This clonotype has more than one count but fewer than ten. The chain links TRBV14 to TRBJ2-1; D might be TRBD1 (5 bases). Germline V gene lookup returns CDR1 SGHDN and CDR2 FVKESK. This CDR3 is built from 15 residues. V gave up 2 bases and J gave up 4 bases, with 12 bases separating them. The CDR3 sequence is CASSQQGFGYNEQFF. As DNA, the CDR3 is TGTGCCAGCAGCCAACAGGGTTTTGGATACAATGAGCAGTTCTTC.

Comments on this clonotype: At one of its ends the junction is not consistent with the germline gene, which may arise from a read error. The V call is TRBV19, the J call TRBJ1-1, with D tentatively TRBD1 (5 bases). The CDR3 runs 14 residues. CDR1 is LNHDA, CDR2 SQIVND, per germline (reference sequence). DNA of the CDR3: TGTGCCAGTAGTATAGACAAACGTCGGATACAGGCTTTATTT. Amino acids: CASSIDKRRIQALF.

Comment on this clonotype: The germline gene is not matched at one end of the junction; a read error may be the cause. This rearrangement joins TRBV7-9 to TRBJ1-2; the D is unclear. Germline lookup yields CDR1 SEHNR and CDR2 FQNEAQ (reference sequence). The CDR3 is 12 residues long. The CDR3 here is CASRLDLVGPTF. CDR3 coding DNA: TGTGCCAGCAGATTAGATTTGGTCGGACCTACCTTC.

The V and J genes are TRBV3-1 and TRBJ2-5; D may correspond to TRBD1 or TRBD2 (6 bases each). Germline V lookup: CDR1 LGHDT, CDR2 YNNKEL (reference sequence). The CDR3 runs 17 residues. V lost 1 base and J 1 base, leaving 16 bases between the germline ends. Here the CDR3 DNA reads TGTGCCAGCAGCCAAGGGGTTCTTCGGGGGCGCCAAGAGACCCAGTACTTC. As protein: CASSQGVLRGRQETQYF.

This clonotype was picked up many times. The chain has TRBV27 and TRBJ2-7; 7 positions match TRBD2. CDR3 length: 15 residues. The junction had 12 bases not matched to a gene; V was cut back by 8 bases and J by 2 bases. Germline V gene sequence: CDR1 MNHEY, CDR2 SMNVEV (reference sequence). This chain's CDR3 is CASSAGPAGTYEQYV. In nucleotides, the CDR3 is TGTGCCAGCTCGGCCGGGCCAGCGGGAACCTACGAGCAGTACGTC.

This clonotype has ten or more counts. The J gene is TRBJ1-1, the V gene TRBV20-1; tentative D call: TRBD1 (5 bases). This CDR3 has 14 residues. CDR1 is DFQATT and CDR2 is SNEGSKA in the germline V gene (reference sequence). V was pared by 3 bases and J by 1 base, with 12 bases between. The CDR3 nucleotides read TGCAGTGCTAGGATCGGGACTAGGAACACTGAAGCTTTCTTT. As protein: CSARIGTRNTEAFF.

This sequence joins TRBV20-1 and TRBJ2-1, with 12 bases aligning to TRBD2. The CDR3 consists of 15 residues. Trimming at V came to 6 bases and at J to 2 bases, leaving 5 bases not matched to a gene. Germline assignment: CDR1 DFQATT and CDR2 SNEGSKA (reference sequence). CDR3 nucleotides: TGCAGTGCCCCGACTAGCGGGGGAACCTACAATGAGCAGTTCTTC. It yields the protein CSAPTSGGTYNEQFF.

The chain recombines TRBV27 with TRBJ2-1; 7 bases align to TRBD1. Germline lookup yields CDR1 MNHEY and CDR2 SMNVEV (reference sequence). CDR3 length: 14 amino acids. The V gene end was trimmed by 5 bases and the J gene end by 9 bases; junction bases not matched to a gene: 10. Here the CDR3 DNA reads TGTGCCAGCAGTCCGACAGGGCAAACCGGTGAGCAGTTCTTC. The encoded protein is CASSPTGQTGEQFF.

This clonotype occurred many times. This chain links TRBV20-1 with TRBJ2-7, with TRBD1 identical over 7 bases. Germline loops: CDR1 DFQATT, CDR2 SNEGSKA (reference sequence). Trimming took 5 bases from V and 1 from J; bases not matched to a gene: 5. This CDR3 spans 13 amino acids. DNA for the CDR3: TGCAGTGCTGTGGACAGGCTATCCTACGAGCAGTACGTC. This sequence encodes CSAVDRLSYEQYV.

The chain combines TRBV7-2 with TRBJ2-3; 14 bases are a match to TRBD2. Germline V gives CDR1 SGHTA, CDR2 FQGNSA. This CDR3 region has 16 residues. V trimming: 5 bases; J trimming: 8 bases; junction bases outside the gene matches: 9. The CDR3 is CASSRTRLAGGLTQYF. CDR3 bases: TGTGCCAGCAGCCGGACCCGACTAGCGGGGGGGCTTACGCAGTATTTT.

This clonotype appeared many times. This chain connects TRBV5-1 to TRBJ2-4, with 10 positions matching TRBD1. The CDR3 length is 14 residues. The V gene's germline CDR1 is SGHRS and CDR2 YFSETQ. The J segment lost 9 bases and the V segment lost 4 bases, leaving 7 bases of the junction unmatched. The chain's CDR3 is CASSLMGQGRIQYF. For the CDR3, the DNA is TGCGCCAGCAGCCTCATGGGACAGGGGCGCATTCAGTACTTC.

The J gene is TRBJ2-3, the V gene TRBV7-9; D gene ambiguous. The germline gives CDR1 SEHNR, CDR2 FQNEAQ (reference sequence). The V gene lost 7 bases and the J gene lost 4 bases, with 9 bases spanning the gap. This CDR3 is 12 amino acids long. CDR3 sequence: CASNRQADTQYF. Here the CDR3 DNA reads TGTGCCAGCAACCGGCAGGCAGATACGCAGTATTTT.

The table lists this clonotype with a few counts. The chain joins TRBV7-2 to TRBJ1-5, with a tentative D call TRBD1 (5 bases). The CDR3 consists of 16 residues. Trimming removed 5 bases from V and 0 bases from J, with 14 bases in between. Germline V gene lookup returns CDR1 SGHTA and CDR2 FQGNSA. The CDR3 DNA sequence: TGTGCCAGCAGCCTGTGGGGGGTGGATAGCAATCAGCCCCAGCATTTT. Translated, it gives CASSLWGVDSNQPQHF.

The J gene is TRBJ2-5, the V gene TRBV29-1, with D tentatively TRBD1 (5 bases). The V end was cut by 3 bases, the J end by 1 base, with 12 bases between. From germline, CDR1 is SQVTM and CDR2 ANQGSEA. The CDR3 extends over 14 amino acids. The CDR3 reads CSVDHRFFQETQYF. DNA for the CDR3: TGCAGCGTTGACCACAGGTTCTTCCAAGAGACCCAGTACTTC.

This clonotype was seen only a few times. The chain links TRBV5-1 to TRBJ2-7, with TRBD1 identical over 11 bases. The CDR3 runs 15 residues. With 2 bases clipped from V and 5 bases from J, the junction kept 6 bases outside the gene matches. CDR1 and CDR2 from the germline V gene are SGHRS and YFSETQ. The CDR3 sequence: CASSFVGTGGNEQYF. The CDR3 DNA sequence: TGCGCCAGCAGCTTTGTCGGGACAGGGGGTAACGAGCAGTACTTC.

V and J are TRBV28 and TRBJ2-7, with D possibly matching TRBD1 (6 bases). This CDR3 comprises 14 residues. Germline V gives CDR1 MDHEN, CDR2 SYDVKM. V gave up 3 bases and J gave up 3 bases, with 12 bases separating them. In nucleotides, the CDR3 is TGTGCCAGCAGTTTGGGGGCAGGACGCTACGAGCAGTACGTC. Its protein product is CASSLGAGRYEQYV.